This record concerns one T cell receptor beta chain sequence. What it binds is unknown. The TCR libraries each used total RNA (about 4,000 ng per library). Researchers generated cDNA in eight separate reactions per sample. After re-calling the 5' RACE reads, TCRdb lists one entry per CDR3 protein, DNA absent. The sample totals some 450,000 distinct CDR3 sequences; its top ten clones hold approximately 2.4%. The sample belongs to a study of monozygotic twins with inflammatory bowel disease. Regarding the study as a whole: Evidence did not back any single strong signal or clonotype linked to IBD.

Every single donor had a roughly 2.3 ml blood sample drawn. The CDR3 runs to 16 residues. Germline V gives CDR1 SGHVS, CDR2 FQNEAQ. The sequence came from a human donor with ulcerative colitis or Crohn's disease, or a healthy co-twin of an affected twin (not recorded which). The rearrangement joins TRBV7-8 to TRBJ2-2; TCRdb's D call of TRBD1 is untestable without DNA. What was sequenced was blood. The CDR3 sequence is CASSLTFGTPYGELFF.